One sample yielded the 12 T cell receptor beta chains listed below, sequenced in a study of blood T cell repertoires in COVID-19. Libraries were prepared by immunoSEQ multiplex PCR; TCRdb keeps only in-frame clonotypes and omits some of them. The table records 350,000 or so clones, about 89% of them present only once. Sequencing used peripheral blood. These receptors originate from a woman aged 25 to 45 with COVID-19, enrolled during active disease.

V is TRBV6-5 and J is TRBJ1-1; D gene uncertain. Germline assignment: CDR1 MNHEY and CDR2 SVGAGI. The CDR3 spans 15 residues. The V gene lost 0 bases and the J gene lost 4 bases, with 12 bases spanning the gap. The chain's CDR3 is CASSYSTPGVTEAFF. Here the CDR3 DNA reads TGTGCCAGCAGTTACTCGACTCCGGGTGTCACTGAAGCTTTCTTT.

This chain uses TRBV5-5 with TRBJ1-2; tentatively, D is TRBD1 (5 bases). The CDR3 runs to 13 residues. In germline, CDR1 is SGHKS, CDR2 YYEKEE (reference sequence). V dropped 2 bases and J dropped 3 bases, with 8 bases sitting between them. CDR3 nucleotide sequence: TGTGCCAGCAGCTTTATAGGGGACTATGGCTACACCTTC. This encodes CASSFIGDYGYTF.

This clone occurred a few times. The V and J genes are TRBV20-1 and TRBJ2-1; D unclear. The CDR3 has 16 amino acids. V was trimmed by 3 bases and J by 5 bases, leaving 20 bases between them. Germline V gives CDR1 DFQATT, CDR2 SNEGSKA (reference sequence). CDR3 nucleotides: TGCAGTGCTAGTCCGCTAGTCCGCGAATCCGACAATGAGCAGTTCTTC. It codes for CSASPLVRESDNEQFF.

The chain employs TRBV6-5 and TRBJ2-1; 9 bases line up with TRBD2. The trim removed 4 bases at V and 4 bases at J, leaving 8 bases unmatched. This CDR3 is 16 amino acids long. Germline V CDR1 and CDR2: MNHEY, SVGAGI. The CDR3 nucleotides read TGTGCCAGCAGTTGGGGGGGGACTAGCTTTTACAATGAGCAGTTCTTC. Translation gives CASSWGGTSFYNEQFF.

The chain uses TRBV10-1 and TRBJ1-2; D is ambiguous. V lost 8 bases and J 3 bases, leaving 10 bases between the germline ends. The CDR3 extends over 12 amino acids. Germline CDR1 is WNHNN and CDR2 is SYGVQD (reference sequence). CDR3 in DNA: TGCGCCAGCGGGCCGGGAGACTATGGCTACACCTTC. Its protein product is CASGPGDYGYTF.

The chain employs TRBV7-6 and TRBJ2-3; TRBD2 matches 13 bases. CDR1 and CDR2 from the germline V gene are SGHVS and FNYEAQ. CDR3 length: 17 amino acids. Trimming at V came to 4 bases and at J to 2 bases, leaving 6 bases not matched to a gene. CDR3 sequence reads: CASSSGTSGKDTDTQYF. CDR3 sequence (DNA): TGTGCCAGCAGCTCCGGGACTAGCGGGAAGGACACAGATACGCAGTATTTT.

This chain joins TRBV28 and TRBJ2-7; tentative D call: TRBD1 (5 bases). Looked up from germline, CDR1 is MDHEN and CDR2 is SYDVKM. V was clipped by 5 bases and J by 2 bases, with 16 bases between them. The CDR3 length is 15 residues. In nucleotides, the CDR3 is TGTGCCAGCAGTCTATTTCCCGACAGAACCTACGAGCAGTACTTC. Protein sequence: CASSLFPDRTYEQYF. The entire variable domain, with the rest obtained from reference TRBV28 and TRBJ2-7, is as follows: DVKVTQSSRYLVKRTGEKVFLECVQDMDHENMFWYRQDPGLGLRLIYFSYDVKMKEKGDIPEGYSVSREKKERFSLILESASTNQTSMYLCASSLFPDRTYEQYFGPGTRLTVT.

This clone was detected only a few times. J is TRBJ2-4 and V is TRBV11-1, with TRBD2 matching 13 bases. The CDR3 runs 15 residues. V lost 5 bases, J lost 7 bases, and 5 bases stayed unmatched. Germline V gene sequence: CDR1 SGHAT, CDR2 FQDESV (reference sequence). CDR3 DNA sequence: TGTGCCAGCAGCCAAAGGACTAGCGGGAGTAACATTCAGTACTTC. This codes for CASSQRTSGSNIQYF.

The chain combines TRBV5-1 with TRBJ2-4, with D tentatively TRBD1 (5 bases). The CDR3 is 15 amino acids. Germline V lookup: CDR1 SGHRS, CDR2 YFSETQ. Trimming removed 4 bases from V and 3 bases from J, with 14 bases in between. CDR3 loop: CASSPGGADKNIQYF. The CDR3 DNA follows: TGCGCCAGCAGCCCGGGTGGGGCTGACAAAAACATTCAGTACTTC.

The chain joins TRBV2 to TRBJ2-7, with TRBD1 identical over 9 bases. This CDR3 region has 14 residues. The trim removed 11 bases at V and 0 bases at J, leaving 8 bases unmatched. Germline V CDR1 and CDR2: SNHLY, FYNNEI. CDR3 sequence (DNA): TGTGCCTGGAATCACAGGGGGCGCTCCTACGAGCAGTACTTC. Translated, it gives CAWNHRGRSYEQYF.

The rearrangement joins TRBV5-5 to TRBJ1-3; D gene uncertain. Trimming removed 0 bases at V and 0 bases at J, with 10 bases between. Germline loops: CDR1 SGHKS, CDR2 YYEKEE (reference sequence). The CDR3 sequence is 16 residues long. The CDR3 sequence is CASSLAGLISGNTIYF. CDR3 coding DNA: TGTGCCAGCAGCTTGGCCGGACTTATCTCTGGAAACACCATATATTTT.

In DNA, the CDR3 is TGTGCCAGCGGTAGCGGGGGGGGGACCGGGGAGCTGTTTTTT. Translated: CASGSGGGTGELFF. The chain links TRBV28 to TRBJ2-2, with 11 bases aligning to TRBD2. The germline V gene has CDR1 MDHEN and CDR2 SYDVKM. The trim removed 8 bases at V and 5 bases at J, leaving 4 bases unmatched. This CDR3 is 14 amino acids long.